This T cell receptor beta chain was captured in a study of HIV-infected patients and healthy controls. General observations from the study: Size-matched repertoire data failed to replicate the apparent Gini index recovery after therapy in HIV-infected patients. Mean usage of eight alpha and eight beta V genes differed significantly in HIV-infected patients versus controls. Healthy control repertoires had roughly threefold more distinct CDR3s than untreated HIV+ repertoires, and higher Shannon diversity. In healthy controls, MAIT alpha CDR3s were common; in HIV+ repertoires, severely depleted.

The germline V and J ends were trimmed by 7 bases and 0 bases, with 4 bases remaining between them. The germline CDR1 and CDR2 sequences are MNHEY and SVGEGT. There are 12 residues in the CDR3. As concerns this clonotype: Its cognate antigen is unknown.

All unsorted peripheral T cells were captured because whole blood was used without fractionation. cDNA was made from about 500 ng RNA using alpha and beta constant primers. Alpha and beta chain libraries were made separately by chain-specific third strand synthesis with multiplexing indices. TCRdb redid the calling of the 5' RACE reads with MiXCR, one entry per CDR3 protein. The sample shows about 15,000 distinct CDR3 sequences, roughly 7.5% of them seen only once. The sequenced material came from blood. This receptor was obtained from an adult in good health. The chain couples TRBV6-2 or TRBV6-3 to TRBJ2-1; D gene unclear. Here the CDR3 reads CASTRSYNEQFF. In DNA form, the CDR3 reads TGTGCCAGCACCCGCTCCTACAATGAGCAGTTCTTC.